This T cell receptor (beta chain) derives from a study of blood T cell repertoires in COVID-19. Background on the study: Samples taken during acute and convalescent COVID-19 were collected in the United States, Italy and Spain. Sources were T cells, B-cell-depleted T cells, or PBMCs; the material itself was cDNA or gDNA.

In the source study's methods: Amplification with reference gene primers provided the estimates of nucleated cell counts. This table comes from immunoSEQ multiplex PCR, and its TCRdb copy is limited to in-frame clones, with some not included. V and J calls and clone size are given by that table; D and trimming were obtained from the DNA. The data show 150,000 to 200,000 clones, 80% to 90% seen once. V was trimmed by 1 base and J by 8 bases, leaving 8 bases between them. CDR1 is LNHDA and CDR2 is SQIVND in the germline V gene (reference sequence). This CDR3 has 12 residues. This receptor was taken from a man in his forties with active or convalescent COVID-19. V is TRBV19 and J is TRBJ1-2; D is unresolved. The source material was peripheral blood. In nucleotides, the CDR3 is TGTGCCAGTAGTATAGCGACGGGGGGCTACACCTTC. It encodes CASSIATGGYTF.